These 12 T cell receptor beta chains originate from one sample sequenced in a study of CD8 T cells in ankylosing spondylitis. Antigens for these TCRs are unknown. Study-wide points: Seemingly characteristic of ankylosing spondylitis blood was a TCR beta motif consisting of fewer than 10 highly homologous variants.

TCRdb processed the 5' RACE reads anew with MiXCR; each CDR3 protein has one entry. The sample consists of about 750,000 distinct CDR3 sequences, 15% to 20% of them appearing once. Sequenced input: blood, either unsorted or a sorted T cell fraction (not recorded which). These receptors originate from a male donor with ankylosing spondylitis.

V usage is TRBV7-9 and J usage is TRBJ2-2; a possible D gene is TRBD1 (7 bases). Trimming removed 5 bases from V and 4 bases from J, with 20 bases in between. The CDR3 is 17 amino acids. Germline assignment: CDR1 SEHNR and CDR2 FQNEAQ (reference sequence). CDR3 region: CASSPRDSERGTGELFF. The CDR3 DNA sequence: TGTGCCAGCAGCCCGCGGGACAGCGAGCGAGGCACCGGGGAGCTGTTTTTT.

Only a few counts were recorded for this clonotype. The CDR3 region is CASSPTPDGWGYTF. CDR3 nucleotides: TGTGCCAGCAGCCCGACACCAGACGGCTGGGGCTACACCTTC. The rearrangement joins TRBV3-1 to TRBJ1-2, with D hard to call. This CDR3 has 14 residues. In germline, CDR1 is LGHDT, CDR2 YNNKEL (reference sequence). The V end was cut by 4 bases, the J end by 8 bases, with 17 bases between.

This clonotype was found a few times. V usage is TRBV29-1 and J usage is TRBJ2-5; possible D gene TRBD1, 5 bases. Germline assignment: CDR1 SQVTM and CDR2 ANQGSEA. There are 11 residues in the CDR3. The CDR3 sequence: CSGRVPETQYF. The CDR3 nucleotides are TGCAGTGGCAGGGTTCCGGAGACCCAGTACTTC.

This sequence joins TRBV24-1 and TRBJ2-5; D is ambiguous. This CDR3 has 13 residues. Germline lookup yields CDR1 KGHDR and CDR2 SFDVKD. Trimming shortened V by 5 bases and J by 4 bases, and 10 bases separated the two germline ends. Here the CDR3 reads CATSVGNGETQYF. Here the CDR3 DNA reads TGTGCCACCAGTGTTGGAAACGGAGAGACCCAGTACTTC.

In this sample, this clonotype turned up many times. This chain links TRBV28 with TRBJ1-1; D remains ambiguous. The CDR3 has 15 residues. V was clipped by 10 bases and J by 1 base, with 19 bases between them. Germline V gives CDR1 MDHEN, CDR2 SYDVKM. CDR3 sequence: CATTPEGRKNTEAFF. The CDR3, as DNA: TGTGCCACCACGCCCGAGGGCAGGAAGAACACTGAAGCTTTCTTT.

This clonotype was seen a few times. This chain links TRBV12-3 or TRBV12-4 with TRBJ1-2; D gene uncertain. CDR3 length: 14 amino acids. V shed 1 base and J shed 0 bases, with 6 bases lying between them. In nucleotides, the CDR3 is TGTGCCAGCAGTTTAGTAGCGTCTAACTATGGCTACACCTTC. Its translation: CASSLVASNYGYTF.

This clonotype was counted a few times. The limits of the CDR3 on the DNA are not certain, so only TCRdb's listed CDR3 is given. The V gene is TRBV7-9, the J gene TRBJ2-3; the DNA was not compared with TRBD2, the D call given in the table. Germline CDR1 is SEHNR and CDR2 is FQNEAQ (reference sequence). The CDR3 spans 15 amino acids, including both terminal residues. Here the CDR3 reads CASSLFGPGTDTQYF.

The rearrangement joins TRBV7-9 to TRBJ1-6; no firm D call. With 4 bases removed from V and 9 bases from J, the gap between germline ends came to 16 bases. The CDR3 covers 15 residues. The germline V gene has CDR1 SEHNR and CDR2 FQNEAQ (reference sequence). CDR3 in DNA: TGTGCCAGCAGCTCCGTCCTATCCGGCGGTTCACCCCTCCACTTT. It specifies CASSSVLSGGSPLHF.

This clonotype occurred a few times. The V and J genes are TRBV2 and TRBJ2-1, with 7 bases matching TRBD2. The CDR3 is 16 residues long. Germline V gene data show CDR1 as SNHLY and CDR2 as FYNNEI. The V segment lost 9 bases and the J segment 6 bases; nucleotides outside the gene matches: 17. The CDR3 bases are TGTGCCAGGAGGAGCCTCACTAGCGATTGGGCCAATGAGCAGTTCTTC. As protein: CARRSLTSDWANEQFF.

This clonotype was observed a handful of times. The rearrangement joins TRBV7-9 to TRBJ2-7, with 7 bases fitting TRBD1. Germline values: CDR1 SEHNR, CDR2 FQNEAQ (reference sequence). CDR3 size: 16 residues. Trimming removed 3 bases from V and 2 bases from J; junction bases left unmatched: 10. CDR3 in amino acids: CASSFPTQGSTYEQYF. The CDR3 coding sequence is TGTGCCAGCAGCTTTCCAACACAGGGGTCGACCTACGAGCAGTACTTC.

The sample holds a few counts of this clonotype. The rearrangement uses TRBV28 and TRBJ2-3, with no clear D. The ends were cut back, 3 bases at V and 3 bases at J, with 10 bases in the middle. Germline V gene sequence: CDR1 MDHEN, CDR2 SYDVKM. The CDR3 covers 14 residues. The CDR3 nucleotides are TGTGCCAGCAGTTTGGGCTTCCAGACAGATACGCAGTATTTT. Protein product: CASSLGFQTDTQYF. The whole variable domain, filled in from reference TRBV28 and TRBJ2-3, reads DVKVTQSSRYLVKRTGEKVFLECVQDMDHENMFWYRQDPGLGLRLIYFSYDVKMKEKGDIPEGYSVSREKKERFSLILESASTNQTSMYLCASSLGFQTDTQYFGPGTRLTVL.

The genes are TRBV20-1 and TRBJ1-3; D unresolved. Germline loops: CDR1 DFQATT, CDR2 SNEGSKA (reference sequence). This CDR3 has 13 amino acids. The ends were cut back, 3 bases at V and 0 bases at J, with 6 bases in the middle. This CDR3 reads CSASAFSGNTIYF. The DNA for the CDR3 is TGCAGTGCTAGTGCCTTCTCTGGAAACACCATATATTTT.